The TCR beta chain described here comes from a study of T cell responses to AZD1222 COVID-19 vaccine. Study-wide results and caveats: Rises in breadth and depth of Spike-specific TCRs came after two AZD1222 doses.

Trimming stripped 5 bases from V and 5 bases from J, with 9 bases between. There are 12 residues in the CDR3. The germline gives CDR1 LNHDA, CDR2 SQIVND (reference sequence). Generated by immunoSEQ multiplex PCR, the TCRdb table keeps only in-frame clones and is missing some. The sample has around 150,000 clones, 85% to 95% seen once. Comments on this clone: The antigen is unknown.

The chain uses TRBV19 and TRBJ1-2; D call uncertain. Here the sequenced sample was peripheral blood, taken on day 0 of AZD1222 vaccination. The clonotype originates from an adult in good health. CDR3 coding DNA: TGTGCCAGTAGTGCGGCGAGGTATGGCTACACCTTC. It is translated as CASSAARYGYTF.